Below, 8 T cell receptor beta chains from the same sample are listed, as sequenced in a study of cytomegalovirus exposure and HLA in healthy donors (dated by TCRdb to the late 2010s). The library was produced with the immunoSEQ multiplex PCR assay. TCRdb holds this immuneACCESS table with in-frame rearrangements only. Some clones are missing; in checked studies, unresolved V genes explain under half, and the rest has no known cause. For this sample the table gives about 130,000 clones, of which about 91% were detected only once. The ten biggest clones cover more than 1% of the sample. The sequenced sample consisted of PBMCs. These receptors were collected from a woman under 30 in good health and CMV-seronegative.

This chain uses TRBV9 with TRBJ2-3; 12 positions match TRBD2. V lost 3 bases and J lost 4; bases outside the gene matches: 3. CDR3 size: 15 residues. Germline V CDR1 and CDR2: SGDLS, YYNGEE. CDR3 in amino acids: CASSASGGAPDTQYF. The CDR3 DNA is TGTGCCAGCAGCGCTAGCGGGGGGGCCCCAGATACGCAGTATTTT.

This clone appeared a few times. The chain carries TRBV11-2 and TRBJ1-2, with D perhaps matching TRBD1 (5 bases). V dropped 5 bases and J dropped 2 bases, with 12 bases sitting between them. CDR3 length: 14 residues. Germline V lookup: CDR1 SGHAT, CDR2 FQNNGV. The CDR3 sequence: CASSPPPGNYGYTF. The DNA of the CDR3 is TGTGCCAGCAGCCCCCCGCCAGGGAACTATGGCTACACCTTC.

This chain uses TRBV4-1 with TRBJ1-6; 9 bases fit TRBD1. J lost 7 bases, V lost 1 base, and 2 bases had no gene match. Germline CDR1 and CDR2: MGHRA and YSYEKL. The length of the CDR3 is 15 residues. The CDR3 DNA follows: TGCGCCAGCAGCCAAGGGGACAGGGTGAATTCACCCCTCCACTTT. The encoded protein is CASSQGDRVNSPLHF.

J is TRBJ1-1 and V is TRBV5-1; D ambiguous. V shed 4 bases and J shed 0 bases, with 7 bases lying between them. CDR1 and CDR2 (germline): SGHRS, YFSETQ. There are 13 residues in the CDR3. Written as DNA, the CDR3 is TGCGCCAGCAGCAGCCTCATGAACACTGAAGCTTTCTTT. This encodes CASSSLMNTEAFF.

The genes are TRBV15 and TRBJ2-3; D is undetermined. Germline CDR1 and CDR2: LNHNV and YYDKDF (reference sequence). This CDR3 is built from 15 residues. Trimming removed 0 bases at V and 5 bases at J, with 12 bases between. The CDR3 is CATSRDLVAGDTQYF. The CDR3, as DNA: TGTGCCACCAGCAGAGATCTGGTAGCTGGAGATACGCAGTATTTT. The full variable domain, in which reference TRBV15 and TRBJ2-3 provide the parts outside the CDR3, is DAMVIQNPRYQVTQFGKPVTLSCSQTLNHNVMYWYQQKSSQAPKLLFHYYDKDFNNEADTPDNFQSRRPNTSFCFLDIRSPGLGDTAMYLCATSRDLVAGDTQYFGPGTRLTVL.

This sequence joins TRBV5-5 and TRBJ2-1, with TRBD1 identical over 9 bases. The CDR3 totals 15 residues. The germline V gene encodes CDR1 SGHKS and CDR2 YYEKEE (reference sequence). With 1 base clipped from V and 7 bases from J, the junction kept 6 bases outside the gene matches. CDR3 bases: TGTGCCAGCAGCTTGCGGGACAGGGTGGCGAATGAGCAGTTCTTC. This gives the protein CASSLRDRVANEQFF.

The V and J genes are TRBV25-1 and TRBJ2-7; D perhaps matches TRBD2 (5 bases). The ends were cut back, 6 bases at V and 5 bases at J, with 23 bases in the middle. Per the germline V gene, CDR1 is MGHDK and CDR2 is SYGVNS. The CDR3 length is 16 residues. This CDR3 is CASRYDSGLNFDEQYF. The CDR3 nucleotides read TGTGCCAGCAGATATGATTCCGGACTGAATTTTGACGAGCAGTACTTC.

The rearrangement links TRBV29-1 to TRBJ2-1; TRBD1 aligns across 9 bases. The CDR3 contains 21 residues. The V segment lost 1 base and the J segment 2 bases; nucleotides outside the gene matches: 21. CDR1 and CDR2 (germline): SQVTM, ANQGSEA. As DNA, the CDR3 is TGCAGCGTTGAAGCCGGGCCGTGCGAACCAACGGGACAGGGAACCTACAATGAGCAGTTCTTC. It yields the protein CSVEAGPCEPTGQGTYNEQFF.